A single sample is the source of the 6 T cell receptor beta chains below, sequenced in a study of response to subunit inactivated influenza vaccine. One entry per CDR3 protein, called by TCRdb with MiXCR from the RT-PCR reads. In the table there are about 830,000 distinct CDR3 sequences, about 18% of which are singletons. The sequences come from PBMCs from blood, collected roughly 5 days after vaccination. The receptor set was obtained from a middle-aged man who received an inactivated influenza vaccine.

The chain has TRBV30 and TRBJ2-1, with a possible D match to TRBD1 (5 bases). The germline CDR1 and CDR2 sequences are GTSNPN and SVGIG (reference sequence). V lost 2 bases and J 3 bases, leaving 14 bases between the germline ends. The CDR3 loop spans 15 amino acids. The CDR3 nucleotides read TGTGCCTGGAGTCGGCTGTTAGGGGACTACAATGAGCAGTTCTTC. It encodes CAWSRLLGDYNEQFF.

The V and J genes are TRBV4-2 and TRBJ2-3; no clear D. CDR1 and CDR2 from the germline V gene are LGHNA and YNFKEQ. Trimming took 1 base from V and 0 from J, leaving 8 bases between them. This CDR3 is 15 amino acids long. The CDR3 region has the DNA TGTGCCAGCAGCCAAGGGGCGGTTAGCACAGATACGCAGTATTTT. Residues: CASSQGAVSTDTQYF.

The chain's CDR3 is CTGRNVNTEAFF. CDR3 coding DNA: TGCACAGGGCGGAATGTGAACACTGAAGCTTTCTTT. V and J are TRBV29-1 and TRBJ1-1; perhaps TRBD1 as D (5 bases). Germline V lookup: CDR1 SQVTM, CDR2 ANQGSEA. This CDR3 is 12 amino acids long.

This clonotype was found a few times. This chain connects TRBV5-1 to TRBJ1-1; 10 bases agree with TRBD1. There are 13 residues in the CDR3. Germline V gene lookup returns CDR1 SGHRS and CDR2 YFSETQ. With 5 bases clipped from V and 4 bases from J, the junction kept 2 bases outside the gene matches. The DNA for the CDR3 is TGCGCCAGCAGGGGACAGGGGAGCACTGAAGCTTTCTTT. Translation: CASRGQGSTEAFF.

The chain is built from TRBV4-3 and TRBJ1-4; the D is unclear. Trimming left V 1 base short and J 6 bases short, with 9 bases between. The CDR3 has 14 residues. CDR1 is LGHNA, CDR2 YSLEER, per germline. Written as DNA, the CDR3 is TGCGCCAGCAGCCAAGCGATATGGGATGAAAAACTGTTTTTT. It codes for CASSQAIWDEKLFF.

The rearrangement joins TRBV12-3 or TRBV12-4 to TRBJ2-7; tentatively, D is TRBD2 (6 bases). This CDR3 has 15 amino acids. Trimming left V 1 base short and J 4 bases short, with 14 bases between. The CDR3 DNA is TGTGCCAGCAGTTTAGTTCGGGGGTATCGATACGAGCAGTACTTC. Translated, it gives CASSLVRGYRYEQYF.